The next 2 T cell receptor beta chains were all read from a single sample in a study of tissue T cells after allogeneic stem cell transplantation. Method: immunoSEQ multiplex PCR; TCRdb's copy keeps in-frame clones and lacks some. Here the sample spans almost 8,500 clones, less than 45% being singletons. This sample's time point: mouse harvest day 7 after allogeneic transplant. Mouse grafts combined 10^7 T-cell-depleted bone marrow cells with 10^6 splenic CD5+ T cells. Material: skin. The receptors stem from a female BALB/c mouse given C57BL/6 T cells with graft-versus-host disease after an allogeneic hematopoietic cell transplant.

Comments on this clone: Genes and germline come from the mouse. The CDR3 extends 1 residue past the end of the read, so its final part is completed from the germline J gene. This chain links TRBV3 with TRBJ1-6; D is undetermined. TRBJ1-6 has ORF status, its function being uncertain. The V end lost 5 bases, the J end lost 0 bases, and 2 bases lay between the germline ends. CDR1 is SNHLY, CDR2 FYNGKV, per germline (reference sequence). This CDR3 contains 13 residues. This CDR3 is CASSLSYNSPLYF. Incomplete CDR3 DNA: TGTGCCAGCAGCCTTTCCTATAATTCGCCCCTCTAC.

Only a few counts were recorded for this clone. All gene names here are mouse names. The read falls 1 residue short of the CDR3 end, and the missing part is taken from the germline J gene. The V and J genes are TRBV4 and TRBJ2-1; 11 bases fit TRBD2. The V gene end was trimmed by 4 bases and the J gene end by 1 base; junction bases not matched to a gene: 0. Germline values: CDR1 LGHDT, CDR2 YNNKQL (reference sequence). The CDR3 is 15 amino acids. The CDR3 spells CASSWDWGNYAEQFF. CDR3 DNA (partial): TGTGCCAGCAGCTGGGACTGGGGGAACTATGCTGAGCAGTTC.